This entry concerns a single T cell receptor beta chain. What it binds is unknown. The sample originates from a study of spatial heterogeneity in lung cancer. Whole-study context: Counts of TCR transcripts in tumor regions correlated strongly with a T cell module score (derived from matched bulk RNA-seq).

Time point noted: sample taken at primary tumor resection. Study results and limitations: Within tumors, counts of expanded alpha and beta TCRs tracked tumor mutation counts. Estimation of coverage gave values of around 7% for alpha and over 11% for beta chains in tumor T cells.

TCRdb independently ran MiXCR on the 5' RACE reads; one entry per CDR3 protein. The sample records approximately 17,000 distinct CDR3 sequences, more than 6.5% being singletons. Sequenced here: lung tumor tissue, sampled at surgery. This TCR came from a male donor with early-stage non-small cell lung cancer.

As DNA, the CDR3 is TGCAGTGCTAGATGGGAAGGAAGAGAGACCCAGTACTTC. Protein sequence: CSARWEGRETQYF. J is TRBJ2-5 and V is TRBV20-1, with unresolved D. Per germline, CDR1 DFQATT and CDR2 SNEGSKA (reference sequence). CDR3 length: 13 amino acids. The germline V and J ends were trimmed by 2 bases and 4 bases, with 11 bases remaining between them.